Below, 9 T cell receptor beta chains from the same sample are listed, as sequenced in a study of blood T cell repertoires in COVID-19. Assay: immunoSEQ multiplex PCR; the TCRdb copy retains only in-frame clones and omits some. The data hold under 250,000 clones, with roughly 80% observed a single time. Specimen: peripheral blood. These receptors were collected from a woman aged 55-69 years with acute or convalescent COVID-19.

The J gene is TRBJ2-5, the V gene TRBV18; no clear D. CDR3 size: 13 residues. V gave up 1 base and J gave up 0 bases, with 3 bases separating them. Germline loops: CDR1 KGHSH, CDR2 LQKENI. CDR3 region: CASSPLNQETQYF. The CDR3 DNA follows: TGTGCCAGCTCACCACTCAACCAAGAGACCCAGTACTTC.

The chain recombines TRBV28 with TRBJ1-1; a weak D match, TRBD1 (6 bases). V was pared by 3 bases and J by 0 bases, with 8 bases between. The CDR3 sequence is 14 residues long. Germline values: CDR1 MDHEN, CDR2 SYDVKM. CDR3: CASSFGQMNTEAFF. CDR3 bases: TGTGCCAGCAGTTTCGGACAGATGAACACTGAAGCTTTCTTT. Based on the CDR3 plus reference TRBV28 and TRBJ1-1, the full variable domain is DVKVTQSSRYLVKRTGEKVFLECVQDMDHENMFWYRQDPGLGLRLIYFSYDVKMKEKGDIPEGYSVSREKKERFSLILESASTNQTSMYLCASSFGQMNTEAFFGQGTRLTVV.

The J gene is TRBJ1-1, the V gene TRBV10-3; TRBD1 might be the D (5 bases). The CDR3 runs to 14 residues. V was cut by 0 bases and J by 4 bases, with 9 bases left in between. CDR1 and CDR2 from the germline V gene are ENHRY and SYGVKD. CDR3 residues: CAISESVGVTEAFF. The CDR3 DNA reads as TGTGCCATCAGTGAGTCGGTAGGGGTCACTGAAGCTTTCTTT.

This chain links TRBV5-6 with TRBJ1-2, with 8 bases aligning to TRBD1. After removal of 1 base from V and 5 bases from J, the junction contained 4 bases not matched to a gene. Germline V lookup: CDR1 SGHDT, CDR2 YYEEEE. This CDR3 has 14 amino acids. The CDR3, as DNA: TGTGCCAGCAGCTTGCAGGGGGCTCAATATGGCTACACCTTC. Translated, it gives CASSLQGAQYGYTF.

This CDR3 is CASTNPQGYGYTF. The CDR3 DNA sequence: TGTGCCAGCACCAACCCCCAGGGATACGGCTACACCTTC. The V call is TRBV12-3 or TRBV12-4, the J call TRBJ1-2, with D possibly TRBD1 on 5 matching bases. The CDR3 is 13 residues long. Trimming removed 7 bases from V and 8 bases from J, with 17 bases in between.

This clone has only one observation. This chain joins TRBV10-2 and TRBJ2-3, with D perhaps matching TRBD2 (5 bases). CDR1 and CDR2 from the germline V gene are WSHSY and SAAADI. With 0 bases removed from V and 4 bases from J, the gap between germline ends came to 8 bases. This CDR3 region has 14 residues. The CDR3 region has the DNA TGCGCCAGCAGTGAGTCTGCTAGCTCAGATACGCAGTATTTT. It encodes CASSESASSDTQYF.

The count of this clone is one. This rearrangement joins TRBV5-4 to TRBJ2-3, with a tentative D call TRBD1 (6 bases). The V end was cut by 4 bases, the J end by 2 bases, with 20 bases between. This CDR3 contains 17 residues. CDR1 and CDR2 (germline): SGHNT, YYREEE (reference sequence). The CDR3 region has the DNA TGTGCCAGCAGCCCCCTAACTGACAGGCTATCCACAGATACGCAGTATTTT. Amino acids: CASSPLTDRLSTDTQYF.

The V and J genes are TRBV5-1 and TRBJ1-1; D is undetermined. Germline CDR1 SGHRS, CDR2 YFSETQ. The CDR3 is 13 residues long. Trimming shortened V by 1 base and J by 1 base, and 5 bases separated the two germline ends. DNA of the CDR3: TGCGCCAGCAGCTTGCAGGCGAACACTGAAGCTTTCTTT. Its protein product is CASSLQANTEAFF.

The chain joins TRBV6-6 to TRBJ2-2; 7 bases match TRBD1. The CDR3 has 15 amino acids. With 8 bases clipped from V and 2 bases from J, the junction kept 8 bases outside the gene matches. Germline V gives CDR1 MNHNY, CDR2 SVGAGI (reference sequence). CDR3 amino acids: CASVTGTVNTGELFF. The DNA of the CDR3 is TGTGCCAGCGTCACCGGGACAGTTAACACCGGGGAGCTGTTTTTT.